This TCR beta chain comes out of a study of T cell clonotyping in hematopoietic cell transplantation. Only in-frame clones appear in the TCRdb table, and some are missing; sequencing was by immunoSEQ multiplex PCR. The profile shows some 40,000 clones, 94% of them singletons. The CDR3 loop spans 14 amino acids. Germline V CDR1 and CDR2: SGDLS, YYNGEE. Deletions cut 0 bases from V and 4 bases from J, with 10 bases between. Study-level results: After transplant, recipient diversity fell while pathologically expanded clonotypes grew through day 180.

As concerns this clone: The antigen is not known.

Sequenced material: peripheral blood mononuclear cells. This clonotype was sampled from a woman between 45 and 60 years old in good health. Some clones in this sample may be carry-over from other donors' samples. The rearrangement uses TRBV9 and TRBJ1-2; D is ambiguous. The CDR3 DNA is TGTGCCAGCAGCGTAGAGGCAGTTCCCTATGGCTACACCTTC. This translates into CASSVEAVPYGYTF.